This TCR beta chain was obtained from a study of blood T cell repertoires in COVID-19. Whole-study context: Material from acute and convalescent COVID-19 was sourced from the United States, Italy and Spain. PBMCs, B-cell-depleted T cells, or T cells were the source of the cDNA or gDNA that made up the material.

The ends lost 10 bases at V and 8 bases at J; junction bases unmatched: 9. There are 13 residues in the CDR3. Per the germline V gene, CDR1 is SNHLY and CDR2 is FYNNEI. Original methodology: By means of reference gene primer amplification, nucleated cell counts were estimated. Clones were sequenced by immunoSEQ multiplex PCR, and TCRdb holds only the in-frame ones, with some missing. The DNA gave D and trimming, while V, J and clone size come from that table. The profile shows around 130,000 clones, roughly 79% of them singletons. The chain links TRBV2 to TRBJ2-1; 9 nucleotides agree with TRBD2. This receptor was identified in a human donor in a cohort sampled during active COVID-19. The sample was peripheral blood. CDR3 nucleotides: TGTGCCACCACGGGACTAGCTTTCGATGAGCAGTTCTTC. Translating gives CATTGLAFDEQFF.